This TCR beta chain was captured in a study of post-analysis software for immune sequencing data. In the study overall: Included among the disease courses, which were recorded for the cohort, were relapsing-remitting, secondary progressive and progressive-relapsing multiple sclerosis. Overall study results and limits: About five TRBV segments were more frequent in patients than controls; TRBV5-6, TRBV5-1 and TRBV20-1 belonged to this group. Batch-matched samples strongly co-clustered by F measure.

The TCR beta cDNA libraries carried unique molecular identifiers. TCRdb reanalysed the PCR reads using MiXCR and keeps one entry per CDR3 protein. Counted here are approximately 660,000 distinct CDR3 sequences, about 60% occurring once; the ten biggest clones make up roughly 12%. Turning to this clonotype: The antigen remains undetermined.

V gave up 1 base and J gave up 1 base, with 13 bases separating them. Germline lookup yields CDR1 SGHTA and CDR2 FQGNSA. The CDR3 sequence is 16 residues long. This chain joins TRBV7-2 and TRBJ1-2; no definite D call. The sequenced material came from blood. This receptor was taken from a girl aged 2 to 9 with multiple sclerosis. The CDR3 DNA reads TGTGCCAGCAGCTTAGTGGAGGGCCGAGTTAACTATGGCTACACCTTC. Translating gives CASSLVEGRVNYGYTF. The full variable domain, completed using reference TRBV7-2 and TRBJ1-2, is GAGVSQSPSNKVTEKGKDVELRCDPISGHTALYWYRQSLGQGLEFLIYFQGNSAPDKSGLPSDRFSAERTGGSVSTLTIQRTQQEDSAVYLCASSLVEGRVNYGYTFGSGTRLTVV.